The 10 T cell receptor beta chains presented below share a single source sample, sequenced in a study of T-cell reconstitution after alpha-beta-depleted transplantation in children. For TCRbeta, the library was prepared with unique molecular identifiers. TCRdb independently ran MiXCR on the PCR reads; one entry per CDR3 protein. The sample records 28,000 or so distinct CDR3 sequences, around 17% being singletons. The sample consisted of PBMCs, mostly from graft donor cells, taken 60 days after TCRalphabeta/CD19-depleted stem cell transplant. The receptors shown here come from a male patient aged 2-9 years who had a stem cell transplant for acute lymphoblastic leukemia, so the T cells may come from the graft donor.

The J gene is TRBJ2-3, the V gene TRBV7-9; 7 bases agree with TRBD2. After removal of 5 bases from V and 9 bases from J, the junction contained 11 bases not matched to a gene. The CDR3 runs to 14 residues. The germline V gene has CDR1 SEHNR and CDR2 FQNEAQ (reference sequence). CDR3 sequence: CASSPTSFLGTQYF. In DNA, the CDR3 is TGTGCCAGCAGCCCGACTAGCTTCTTGGGGACGCAGTATTTT.

The chain employs TRBV19 and TRBJ1-1, with a weak D call TRBD1 (5 bases). V was shortened by 6 bases and J by 4 bases, with 12 bases between the two germline ends. CDR3 length: 13 amino acids. Per germline, CDR1 LNHDA and CDR2 SQIVND (reference sequence). CDR3 sequence: CASRPGLTTEAFF. The CDR3 DNA follows: TGTGCCAGTAGACCGGGACTGACCACTGAAGCTTTCTTT.

The chain uses TRBV16 and TRBJ2-2; D unresolved. Per the germline V gene, CDR1 is KGHSY and CDR2 is FQNENV. CDR3 length equals 13 residues. The germline V and J ends were trimmed by 0 bases and 4 bases, with 3 bases remaining between them. CDR3 in amino acids: CASSQSGTGELFF. CDR3 sequence (DNA): TGTGCCAGCAGCCAATCGGGCACCGGGGAGCTGTTTTTT.

The chain links TRBV20-1 to TRBJ2-3; D perhaps matches TRBD2 (5 bases). Trimming cost V 6 bases and J 7 bases, with 29 bases left between them. This CDR3 contains 17 residues. The germline V gene has CDR1 DFQATT and CDR2 SNEGSKA (reference sequence). The chain's CDR3 is CSAQDSGAAYLAYTQYF. The CDR3 bases are TGCAGTGCCCAGGACTCTGGAGCGGCATATTTAGCATATACGCAGTATTTT.

V is TRBV29-1 and J is TRBJ1-1; 7 bases line up with TRBD1. CDR1 SQVTM and CDR2 ANQGSEA come from the germline V gene. J gave up 2 bases and V 5 bases, and 2 bases lay outside the gene matches. The CDR3 is made up of 12 amino acids. The CDR3 spells CSVRQGNTEAFF. In nucleotides, the CDR3 is TGCAGCGTTCGACAGGGAAACACTGAAGCTTTCTTT.

In DNA form, the CDR3 reads TGTGCCGCCCGGGCCCTACTGGGGGACACTGAAGCTTTCTTT. Protein: CAARALLGDTEAFF. V and J are TRBV2 and TRBJ1-1; D is perhaps TRBD1 (5 bases). The CDR3 totals 14 residues. Deletions cut 11 bases from V and 3 bases from J, with 19 bases between. Germline V gene lookup returns CDR1 SNHLY and CDR2 FYNNEI.

This clonotype was observed a few times. This chain links TRBV12-3 or TRBV12-4 with TRBJ2-7; 7 bases agree with TRBD1. With 5 bases clipped from V and 3 bases from J, the junction kept 7 bases outside the gene matches. The CDR3 sequence is 14 residues long. The CDR3 reads CASSKDRVNYEQYF. The CDR3 DNA sequence: TGTGCCAGCAGTAAAGACAGGGTCAACTACGAGCAGTACTTC.

The V call is TRBV20-1, the J call TRBJ2-5; no clear D gene. The germline V gene encodes CDR1 DFQATT and CDR2 SNEGSKA (reference sequence). V dropped 3 bases and J dropped 3 bases, with 11 bases sitting between them. This CDR3 region has 13 residues. The CDR3 protein is CSARGIGEETQYF. The CDR3 bases are TGCAGTGCTAGGGGGATTGGGGAAGAGACCCAGTACTTC.

The sample holds a few counts of this clonotype. The gene calls are TRBV2 and TRBJ2-5; 7 positions agree with TRBD1. The V and J ends lost 5 bases and 5 bases, in that order; junction bases with no gene match: 5. Germline CDR1 reads SNHLY; CDR2 reads FYNNEI. CDR3 length equals 13 residues. The CDR3 here is CASSTGVLETQYF. Written as DNA, the CDR3 is TGTGCCAGCAGTACAGGGGTTTTGGAGACCCAGTACTTC.

The chain joins TRBV4-1 to TRBJ2-2; D not resolved. The CDR3 has 13 residues. CDR1 MGHRA and CDR2 YSYEKL come from the germline V gene. Trimming took 1 base from V and 7 from J, leaving 7 bases between them. In DNA form, the CDR3 reads TGCGCCAGCAGCCAAGGGGCGCGCGGGGAGCTGTTTTTT. Protein: CASSQGARGELFF.